The following is a T cell receptor (beta chain) sequence with its context. Its antigen remains unidentified. The data derive from a study of T-cell reconstitution after alpha-beta-depleted transplantation in children. The study's findings and limits: It was surviving recipient T cells and thymic progenitors that gave some patients high TCRbeta diversity at day 60.

TCRbeta library construction was performed incorporating unique molecular identifiers. From the PCR reads, TCRdb called clonotypes with MiXCR, one entry per CDR3 protein. The sample contains 300,000 to 350,000 distinct CDR3 sequences, 16% of which appear only once. The CDR3 runs 14 residues. The germline V gene has CDR1 SGHRS and CDR2 YFSETQ. V was clipped by 1 base and J by 5 bases; unmatched bases: 2. The sequencing used PBMCs, mostly from graft donor cells, collected 360 days after TCRalphabeta/CD19-depleted stem cell transplant. The gene calls are TRBV5-1 and TRBJ1-1, with 10 bases matching TRBD1. This clonotype originated in a male patient aged 2-9 years who had a stem cell transplant for acute lymphoblastic leukemia, so the T cells may come from the graft donor. The CDR3 reads CASSLRTGGTEAFF. The CDR3 DNA sequence: TGCGCCAGCAGCTTGAGGACAGGGGGAACTGAAGCTTTCTTT.